This TCR beta chain was profiled in a study of T cell repertoires in cytomegalovirus infection. About the study: The authors relied on CMV epitopes, both recently identified HLA-C-restricted and well-studied HLA-B-restricted. Public TCR beta signatures marked donors with CMV infection and the matching HLA. General study results and limits: In two of eight donors, the top clonotype was HLA-C-restricted CMV-specific.

Germline CDR1 is SGHTA and CDR2 is FQGNSA. Trimming took 1 base from V and 1 from J, leaving 18 bases between them. CDR3 length equals 18 residues. TCRdb re-derived calls from the reads in MiXCR, one entry per CDR3 protein. The data show approximately 600,000 distinct CDR3 sequences, with under 45% seen just once and about 46% held by the top ten. In regard to this clonotype: Its cognate antigen is unknown.

This chain uses TRBV7-2 with TRBJ2-3, with D unclear. Sequencing used cultured PBMCs, obtained from culture after CMV antigen stimulation. This TCR derives from a human donor in good health (CMV status not recorded). Some clones in this sample may be carry-over from other donors' samples. The CDR3 nucleotides are TGTGCCAGCAGCTTAGGCGCCCAGGTACGGGTTGGCACAGATACGCAGTATTTT. As protein: CASSLGAQVRVGTDTQYF.